A selection of T cell receptor beta chains follows, all from one sample in a study of response to subunit inactivated influenza vaccine. MiXCR, applied by TCRdb to the RT-PCR reads, yields one record per CDR3 protein. Among hundreds of thousands of distinct CDR3 sequences listed, less than 20% were seen once. The material sequenced was PBMCs from blood, taken around 5 days after vaccination. The receptor source for this set is a man in his forties or fifties who received an inactivated influenza vaccine. Both conserved end residues are part of each CDR3. A D gene is named only where the DNA matches it firmly. Expanded clones get a size class; other rows say once, few or many, or leave the size out.

D,size,J,V,CDR3,DNA
TRBD2,few,TRBJ2-1,TRBV20-1,CSARELAGSTIGEQFF,TGCAGTGCTAGAGAGCTAGCGGGGAGTACAATAGGTGAGCAGTTCTTC
-,few,TRBJ2-1,TRBV18,CASSPPNSQEQFF,TGTGCCAGCTCACCACCGAATAGTCAGGAGCAGTTCTTC
TRBD1,-,TRBJ2-7,TRBV4-3,CASSPVGTGVYEQYF,TGCGCCAGCAGCCCAGTGGGGACAGGGGTCTACGAGCAGTACTTC
TRBD1,-,TRBJ1-6,TRBV5-5,CASSPGQEGAVWSPLHF,TGTGCCAGCAGCCCCGGACAGGAGGGGGCTGTTTGGTCACCCCTCCACTTT
TRBD2,few,TRBJ2-3,TRBV9,CASSAKYGLAGSTDTQYF,TGTGCCAGCAGCGCAAAATACGGACTAGCGGGAAGCACAGATACGCAGTATTTT
TRBD1,-,TRBJ1-2,TRBV12-3/TRBV12-4,CASSLGDRGLYGYTF,TGTGCCAGCAGTTTGGGGGACAGGGGGCTGTATGGCTACACCTTC
TRBD1,few,TRBJ2-3,TRBV7-9,CASSANRGRKDTQYF,TGTGCCAGCAGCGCCAACAGGGGGAGGAAAGATACGCAGTATTTT
-,-,TRBJ1-6,TRBV6-2/TRBV6-3,CASTRHNNSPLHF,TGTGCCAGCACCCGACACAATAATTCACCCCTCCACTTT
-,few,TRBJ2-7,TRBV29-1,CSVEDPRTGAGEQYF,TGCAGCGTTGAAGATCCTCGGACTGGGGCGGGCGAGCAGTACTTC
-,few,TRBJ1-1,TRBV12-3/TRBV12-4,CASSLNSGNTEAFF,TGTGCCAGCAGTTTAAATTCCGGGAACACTGAAGCTTTCTTT
-,-,TRBJ1-1,TRBV3-1,CASSQNRERTEAFF,TGTGCCAGCAGCCAAAACAGGGAAAGGACTGAAGCTTTCTTT
-,once,TRBJ1-1,TRBV7-2,CASSFGRHMNTEAFF,TGTGCCAGCAGCTTCGGTAGGCACATGAACACTGAAGCTTTCTTT
-,-,TRBJ2-5,TRBV9,CASSVDRSETQYF,TGTGCCAGCAGCGTAGATAGGTCGGAGACCCAGTACTTC
-,-,TRBJ2-5,TRBV6-1,CASSLSRDTQETQYF,TGTGCCAGCAGTCTTTCCCGGGACACCCAAGAGACCCAGTACTTC
TRBD2,once,TRBJ2-5,TRBV24-1,CATSDSRLAGGQETQYF,TGTGCCACCAGTGATTCCCGACTAGCGGGGGGGCAGGAGACCCAGTACTTC
TRBD2,-,TRBJ2-5,TRBV5-1,CASSLDGRAQYF,TGCGCCAGCAGCCTGGACGGGAGGGCCCAGTACTTC
-,-,TRBJ1-1,TRBV7-9,CASSLAWGRTTEAFF,TGTGCCAGCAGCTTAGCCTGGGGGAGGACCACTGAAGCTTTCTTT
TRBD1,few,TRBJ1-2,TRBV7-9,CASSSDRDYGYTF,TGTGCCAGCAGCTCCGACAGGGACTATGGCTACACCTTC
-,-,TRBJ2-7,TRBV20-1,CSAPTGVGINEQYF,TGCAGTGCCCCAACAGGTGTTGGAATCAACGAGCAGTACTTC
TRBD1,few,TRBJ2-2,TRBV6-5,CASSSQGARTGELFF,TGTGCCAGCAGTTCACAGGGGGCGAGGACCGGGGAGCTGTTTTTT
TRBD2,-,TRBJ2-4,TRBV6-1,CASSSFQLAGGENIQYF,TGTGCCAGCAGCTCCTTCCAACTAGCGGGGGGGGAAAACATTCAGTACTTC
TRBD2,many,TRBJ2-7,TRBV15,CATSPGTSGPYEQYF,TGTGCCACCAGTCCCGGGACTAGCGGCCCCTACGAGCAGTACTTC
-,few,TRBJ1-4,TRBV20-1,CSAREVLGGTNEKLFF,TGCAGTGCTAGAGAGGTCCTCGGGGGGACTAATGAAAAACTGTTTTTT
-,-,TRBJ2-3,TRBV5-1,CASSLEQLADTQYF,TGCGCCAGCAGCTTGGAACAGCTGGCAGATACGCAGTATTTT
-,-,TRBJ1-2,TRBV4-3,CASSQDTAVGYGYTF,TGCGCCAGCAGCCAAGATACTGCAGTAGGATATGGCTACACCTTC
TRBD1,-,TRBJ2-7,TRBV20-1,CSAGRQGDYEQYF,TGCAGTGCTGGGAGACAGGGTGACTACGAGCAGTACTTC
-,-,TRBJ2-7,TRBV6-1,CASTTGGGALSYEQYF,TGTGCCAGCACCACCGGGGGCGGGGCCCTATCCTACGAGCAGTACTTC
TRBD2,-,TRBJ2-1,TRBV20-1,CSAPARGRLGDEQFF,TGCAGTGCCCCTGCCCGCGGGAGGTTAGGTGATGAGCAGTTCTTC
-,-,TRBJ1-2,TRBV15,CATSRVEGTYGYTF,TGTGCCACCAGCAGAGTGGAGGGCACCTATGGCTACACCTTC
TRBD2,-,TRBJ2-7,TRBV6-6,CASRAGELYEQYF,TGTGCCAGCAGAGCGGGAGAACTTTACGAGCAGTACTTC
-,once,TRBJ2-5,TRBV24-1,CATSDLRSQETQYF,TGTGCCACCAGTGATTTGAGGAGTCAAGAGACCCAGTACTTC
-,many,TRBJ2-3,TRBV7-2,CASSLAPPRNTQYF,TGTGCCAGCAGCTTAGCGCCCCCTAGAAATACGCAGTATTTT
TRBD2,many,TRBJ2-1,TRBV7-9,CASSSTESRSETSPLNEQFF,TGTGCCAGCAGTTCGACAGAGTCCAGGTCAGAGACTAGCCCTCTCAATGAGCAGTTCTTC
-,many,TRBJ2-7,TRBV5-5,CASSLTYEQYF,TGTGCCAGCAGCTTGACCTACGAGCAGTACTTC
-,many,TRBJ2-3,TRBV12-3/TRBV12-4,CASSLDTPTDTQYF,TGTGCCAGCAGTTTAGATACACCCACAGATACGCAGTATTTT
TRBD2,few,TRBJ2-2,TRBV4-2,CASSQVGDGGAFGELFF,TGTGCCAGCAGCCAAGTGGGGGACGGGGGGGCCTTCGGGGAGCTGTTTTTT
-,few,TRBJ1-3,TRBV12-3/TRBV12-4,CASSSSNGNTIYF,TGTGCCAGCAGTTCATCGAATGGAAACACCATATATTTT
-,many,TRBJ1-5,TRBV6-5,CASSYSGGLLQPQHF,TGTGCCAGCAGTTACTCAGGGGGATTACTTCAGCCCCAGCATTTT
-,-,TRBJ2-3,TRBV29-1,CSVDLRTVPDTQYF,TGCAGCGTTGACCTCCGGACAGTTCCAGATACGCAGTATTTT
TRBD2,few,TRBJ2-1,TRBV7-2,CASSFPGLPENEQFF,TGTGCCAGCAGCTTTCCGGGACTACCCGAGAATGAGCAGTTCTTC
-,few,TRBJ2-3,TRBV7-6,CASSPSTAATDTQYF,TGTGCCAGCAGCCCATCGACAGCCGCCACAGATACGCAGTATTTT
TRBD1,few,TRBJ1-3,TRBV15,CATSRDRGAGNTIYF,TGTGCCACCAGCAGGGACAGGGGGGCTGGAAACACCATATATTTT
-,many,TRBJ2-1,TRBV29-1,CSVVFDRPHEQFF,TGCAGCGTTGTCTTTGACCGACCCCATGAGCAGTTCTTC
-,-,TRBJ2-6,TRBV5-5,CASSSGPFGANVLTF,TGTGCCAGCAGCTCCGGACCTTTTGGGGCCAACGTCCTGACTTTC
TRBD1,-,TRBJ2-3,TRBV14,CASSRQGVDTQYF,TGTGCCAGCAGCCGACAGGGGGTAGATACGCAGTATTTT
TRBD1,few,TRBJ2-7,TRBV10-3,CAIKLGAGGDEQYF,TGTGCCATCAAATTGGGGGCAGGGGGCGATGAGCAGTACTTC
-,-,TRBJ2-7,TRBV20-1,CSATGALYEQYF,TGCAGTGCTACGGGAGCGCTCTACGAGCAGTACTTC
-,many,TRBJ2-5,TRBV12-3/TRBV12-4,CASSSTSFLETQYF,TGTGCCAGCAGTTCTACCAGTTTCTTGGAGACCCAGTACTTC
TRBD1,-,TRBJ2-7,TRBV6-5,CASSYSRDRVRTYEQYF,TGTGCCAGCAGTTACTCCCGTGACAGGGTCAGAACCTACGAGCAGTACTTC
-,few,TRBJ2-3,TRBV20-1,CSASPRRDTQYF,TGCAGTGCTAGCCCCCGCAGGGATACGCAGTATTTT
-,few,TRBJ2-5,TRBV28,CASSFEGSGQETQYF,TGTGCCAGCAGTTTTGAGGGGAGTGGGCAAGAGACCCAGTACTTC
TRBD1,few,TRBJ2-2,TRBV29-1,CSAGDSLDGELFF,TGCAGCGCCGGGGACAGTTTGGATGGGGAGCTGTTTTTT
-,few,TRBJ2-1,TRBV2,CASRSVSLDEQFF,TGTGCCAGCAGGAGTGTATCTTTGGATGAGCAGTTCTTC
TRBD2,few,TRBJ2-1,TRBV18,CASSMTSGSSYEQFF,TGTGCCAGCTCGATGACTAGCGGGAGTAGCTATGAGCAGTTCTTC
TRBD1,-,TRBJ2-1,TRBV20-1,CSAPGQLSSYNEQFF,TGCAGTGCACCGGGACAGTTAAGCTCCTACAATGAGCAGTTCTTC
-,-,TRBJ2-3,TRBV7-2,CASSPRTAVFTDTQYF,TGTGCCAGCAGCCCTAGGACCGCCGTTTTCACAGATACGCAGTATTTT
TRBD2,few,TRBJ2-7,TRBV7-6,CASSLREGDGLAYEQYF,TGTGCCAGCAGCTTAAGGGAGGGTGATGGACTAGCTTACGAGCAGTACTTC
-,-,TRBJ1-2,TRBV4-3,CASSQAENQGSRGYTF,TGCGCCAGCAGCCAAGCTGAGAATCAGGGGAGCAGGGGCTACACCTTC
TRBD1,-,TRBJ1-4,TRBV12-3/TRBV12-4,CASSSGTGLREKLFF,TGTGCCAGCAGCTCCGGGACAGGGCTTAGGGAAAAACTGTTTTTT
TRBD1,-,TRBJ2-6,TRBV7-8,CASSPRDRDSSGANVLTF,TGTGCCAGCAGCCCCCGGGACAGGGATTCCTCTGGGGCCAACGTCCTGACTTTC